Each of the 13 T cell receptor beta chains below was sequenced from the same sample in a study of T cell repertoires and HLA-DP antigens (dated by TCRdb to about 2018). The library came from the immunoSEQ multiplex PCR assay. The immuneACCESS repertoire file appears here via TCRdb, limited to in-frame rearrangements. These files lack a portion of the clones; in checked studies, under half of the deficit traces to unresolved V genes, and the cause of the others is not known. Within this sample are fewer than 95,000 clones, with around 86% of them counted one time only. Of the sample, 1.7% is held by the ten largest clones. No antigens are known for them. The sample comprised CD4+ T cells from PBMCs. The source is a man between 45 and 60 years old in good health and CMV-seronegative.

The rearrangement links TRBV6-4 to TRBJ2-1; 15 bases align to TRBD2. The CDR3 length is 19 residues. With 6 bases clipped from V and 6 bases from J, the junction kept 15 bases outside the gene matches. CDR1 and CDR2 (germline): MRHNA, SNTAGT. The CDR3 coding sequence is TGTGCCAGCAGCCTCCGCGGGACTAGCGGGGGGCGAAACCTCAATGAGCAGTTCTTC. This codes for CASSLRGTSGGRNLNEQFF.

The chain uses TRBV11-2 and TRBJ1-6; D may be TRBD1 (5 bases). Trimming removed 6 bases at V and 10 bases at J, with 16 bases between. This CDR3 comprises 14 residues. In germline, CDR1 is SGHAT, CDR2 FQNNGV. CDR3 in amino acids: CASSYDGGGSPLHF. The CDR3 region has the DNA TGTGCCAGCAGTTACGACGGGGGAGGATCACCCCTCCACTTT.

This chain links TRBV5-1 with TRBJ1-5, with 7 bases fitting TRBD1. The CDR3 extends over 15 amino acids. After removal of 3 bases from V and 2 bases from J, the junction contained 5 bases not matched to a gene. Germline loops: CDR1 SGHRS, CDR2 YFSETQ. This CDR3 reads CASSWDTGGNQPQHF. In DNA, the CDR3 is TGCGCCAGCAGCTGGGATACAGGGGGCAATCAGCCCCAGCATTTT.

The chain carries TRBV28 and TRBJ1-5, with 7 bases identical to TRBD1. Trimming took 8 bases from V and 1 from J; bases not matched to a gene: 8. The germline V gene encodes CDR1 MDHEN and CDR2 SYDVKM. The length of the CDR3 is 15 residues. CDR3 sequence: CASGRGGTSNQPQHF. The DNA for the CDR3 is TGTGCCAGCGGCAGGGGGGGGACAAGCAATCAGCCCCAGCATTTT.

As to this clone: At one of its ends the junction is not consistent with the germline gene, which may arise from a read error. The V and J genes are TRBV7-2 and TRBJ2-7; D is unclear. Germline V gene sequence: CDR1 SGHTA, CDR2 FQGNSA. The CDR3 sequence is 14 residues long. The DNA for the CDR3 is TGTGCCAGCAGCTTGGCTGCAGGTGTCTACGAGCGGTACTTC. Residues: CASSLAAGVYERYF. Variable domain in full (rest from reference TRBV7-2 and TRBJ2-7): GAGVSQSPSNKVTEKGKDVELRCDPISGHTALYWYRQSLGQGLEFLIYFQGNSAPDKSGLPSDRFSAERTGGSVSTLTIQRTQQEDSAVYLCASSLAAGVYERYFGPGTRLTVT.

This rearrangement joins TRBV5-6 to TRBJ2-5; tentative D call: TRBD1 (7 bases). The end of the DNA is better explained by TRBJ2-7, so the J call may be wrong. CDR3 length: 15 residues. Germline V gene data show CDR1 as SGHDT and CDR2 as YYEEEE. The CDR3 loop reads CASSLFDREAYEQYF. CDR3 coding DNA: TGTGCCAGCAGCTTGTTTGACAGGGAGGCCTACGAGCAGTACTTC.

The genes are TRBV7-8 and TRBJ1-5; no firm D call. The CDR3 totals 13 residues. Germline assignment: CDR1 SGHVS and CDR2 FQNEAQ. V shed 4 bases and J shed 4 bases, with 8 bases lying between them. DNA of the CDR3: TGTGCCAGCAGCTCTGGACGGAATCAGCCCCAGCATTTT. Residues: CASSSGRNQPQHF. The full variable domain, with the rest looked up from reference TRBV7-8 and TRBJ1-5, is GAGVSQSPRYKVAKRGQDVALRCDPISGHVSLFWYQQALGQGPEFLTYFQNEAQLDKSGLPSDRFFAERPEGSVSTLKIQRTQQEDSAVYLCASSSGRNQPQHFGDGTRLSIL.

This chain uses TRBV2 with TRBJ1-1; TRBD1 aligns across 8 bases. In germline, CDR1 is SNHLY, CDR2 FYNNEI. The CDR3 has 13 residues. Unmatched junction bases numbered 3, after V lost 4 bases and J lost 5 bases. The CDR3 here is CASSGQGATEAFF. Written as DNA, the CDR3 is TGTGCCAGCAGTGGGCAGGGGGCTACTGAAGCTTTCTTT.

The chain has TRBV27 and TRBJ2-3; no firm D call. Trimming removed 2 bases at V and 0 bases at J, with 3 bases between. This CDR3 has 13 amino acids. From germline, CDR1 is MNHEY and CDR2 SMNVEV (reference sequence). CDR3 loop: CASSLSSTDTQYF. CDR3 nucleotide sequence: TGTGCCAGCAGTTTAAGTAGCACAGATACGCAGTATTTT.

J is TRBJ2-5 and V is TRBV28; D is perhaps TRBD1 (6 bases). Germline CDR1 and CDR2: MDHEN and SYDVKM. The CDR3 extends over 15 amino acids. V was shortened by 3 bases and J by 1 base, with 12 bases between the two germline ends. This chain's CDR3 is CASSFTGLRQETQYF. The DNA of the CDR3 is TGTGCCAGCAGTTTCACAGGGCTCCGCCAAGAGACCCAGTACTTC.

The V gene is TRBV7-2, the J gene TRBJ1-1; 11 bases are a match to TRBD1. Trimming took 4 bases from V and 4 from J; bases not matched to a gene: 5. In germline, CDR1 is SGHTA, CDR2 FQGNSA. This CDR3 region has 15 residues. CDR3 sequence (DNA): TGTGCCAGCAGCTGGACAGGGGGCGCGAGCACTGAAGCTTTCTTT. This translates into CASSWTGGASTEAFF.

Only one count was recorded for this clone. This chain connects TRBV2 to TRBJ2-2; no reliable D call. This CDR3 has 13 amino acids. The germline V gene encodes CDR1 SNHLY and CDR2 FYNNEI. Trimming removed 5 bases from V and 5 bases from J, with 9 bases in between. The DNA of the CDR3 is TGTGCCAGCAGTTTCCAGGCTACCGGGGAGCTGTTTTTT. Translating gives CASSFQATGELFF.

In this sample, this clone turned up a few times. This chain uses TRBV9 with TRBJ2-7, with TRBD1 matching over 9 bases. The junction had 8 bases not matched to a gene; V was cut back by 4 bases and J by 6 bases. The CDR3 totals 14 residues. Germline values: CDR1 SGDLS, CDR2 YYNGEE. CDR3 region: CASSRTGADGEQYF. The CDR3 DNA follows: TGTGCCAGCAGCCGGACAGGGGCCGATGGCGAGCAGTACTTC.